One and the same sample provided the 20 T cell receptor beta chains below, sequenced in a study of early T cells in non-severe SARS-CoV-2 infection. MiXCR, applied by TCRdb to the 5' RACE reads, yields one record per CDR3 protein. The data show about 77,000 distinct CDR3 sequences, around 16% seen once. The sample taken for sequencing was whole blood. All receptors derive from an adult who was a healthcare worker with PCR-confirmed SARS-CoV-2 infection or an uninfected control (not recorded which).

This clonotype was counted a few times. The chain uses TRBV2 and TRBJ2-1; TRBD1 matches at 10 bases. This CDR3 comprises 15 residues. Per germline, CDR1 SNHLY and CDR2 FYNNEI. J gave up 8 bases and V 6 bases, and 10 bases lay outside the gene matches. CDR3 in amino acids: CASRRDRGLSYEQFF. Written as DNA, the CDR3 is TGTGCCAGCAGACGTGACAGGGGGCTGTCATATGAGCAGTTCTTC.

The chain carries TRBV5-1 and TRBJ2-3; tentative D call: TRBD1 (5 bases). The CDR3 is made up of 15 amino acids. Germline CDR1 and CDR2: SGHRS and YFSETQ. Trimming removed 0 bases at V and 7 bases at J, with 15 bases between. CDR3 loop: CASSLAPGISHTQYF. For the CDR3, the DNA is TGCGCCAGCAGCTTGGCCCCAGGGATCTCCCATACGCAGTATTTT.

This clonotype showed up many times. CDR3 residues: CASSLVRGADEQFF. Here the CDR3 DNA reads TGCGCCAGCAGCTTGGTTCGGGGGGCCGATGAGCAGTTCTTC. This chain connects TRBV5-1 to TRBJ2-1; D perhaps matches TRBD2 (7 bases). Germline V gene sequence: CDR1 SGHRS, CDR2 YFSETQ. The CDR3 consists of 14 residues. The germline V and J ends were trimmed by 0 bases and 8 bases, with 12 bases remaining between them.

In this sample, this clonotype turned up a few times. The chain joins TRBV11-2 to TRBJ2-5; perhaps D is TRBD1 or TRBD2 (5 bases each). Germline V CDR1 and CDR2: SGHAT, FQNNGV. The CDR3 contains 13 residues. V dropped 3 bases and J dropped 5 bases, with 10 bases sitting between them. CDR3 nucleotides: TGTGCCAGCAGCTTGGGACCCACGGAGACCCAGTACTTC. Amino acid sequence: CASSLGPTETQYF.

The chain employs TRBV5-1 and TRBJ1-2; D is uncertain. The germline V gene encodes CDR1 SGHRS and CDR2 YFSETQ. The V and J ends lost 7 bases and 0 bases respectively, with 10 bases between them. This CDR3 contains 13 residues. The CDR3 DNA reads TGCGCCAGCCGACCCAGTACTAACTATGGCTACACCTTC. It yields the protein CASRPSTNYGYTF.

This clonotype has more than one count but fewer than ten. V usage is TRBV5-1 and J usage is TRBJ2-5, with D perhaps being TRBD1 or TRBD2 (5 bases each). V dropped 3 bases and J dropped 4 bases, with 13 bases sitting between them. CDR3 length equals 14 residues. The V gene's germline CDR1 is SGHRS and CDR2 YFSETQ. The CDR3 here is CASSWGTVGETQYF. Written as DNA, the CDR3 is TGCGCCAGCAGCTGGGGGACGGTGGGAGAGACCCAGTACTTC.

The gene calls are TRBV14 and TRBJ2-2; D is uncertain. This CDR3 comprises 14 residues. CDR1 is SGHDN and CDR2 is FVKESK in the germline V gene. V lost 0 bases to trimming and J lost 3 bases, with 5 bases between them. Here the CDR3 reads CASSQDHYTGELFF. The CDR3 DNA sequence: TGTGCCAGCAGCCAAGACCACTACACCGGGGAGCTGTTTTTT. Looking up the rest from reference TRBV14 and TRBJ2-2 gives the full variable domain: EAGVTQFPSHSVIEKGQTVTLRCDPISGHDNLYWYRRVMGKEIKFLLHFVKESKQDESGMPNNRFLAERTGGTYSTLKVQPAELEDSGVYFCASSQDHYTGELFFGEGSRLTVL.

This chain connects TRBV18 to TRBJ2-5, with 7 positions matching TRBD1. CDR3 length equals 14 residues. J lost 5 bases, V lost 3 bases, and 6 bases had no gene match. CDR1 KGHSH and CDR2 LQKENI come from the germline V gene. CDR3 amino acids: CASSPTGPEETQYF. CDR3 bases: TGTGCCAGCTCACCGACAGGGCCCGAGGAGACCCAGTACTTC.

This clonotype was seen only a few times. J is TRBJ1-5 and V is TRBV19; unclear D gene. V was cut by 4 bases and J by 3 bases, with 7 bases left in between. Germline-derived CDR1 and CDR2 are LNHDA and SQIVND (reference sequence). The CDR3 covers 13 residues. CDR3 nucleotides: TGTGCCAGTAGTAAGGGAGCCAATCAGCCCCAGCATTTT. Protein product: CASSKGANQPQHF. Together with reference TRBV19 and TRBJ1-5, the CDR3 gives the full variable domain: DGGITQSPKYLFRKEGQNVTLSCEQNLNHDAMYWYRQDPGQGLRLIYYSQIVNDFQKGDIAEGYSVSREKKESFPLTVTSAQKNPTAFYLCASSKGANQPQHFGDGTRLSIL.

A few counts support this clonotype. This chain uses TRBV9 with TRBJ1-4; D gene ambiguous. The CDR3 is 13 amino acids. The germline CDR1 and CDR2 sequences are SGDLS and YYNGEE. V lost 3 bases and J 8 bases, leaving 11 bases between the germline ends. For the CDR3, the DNA is TGTGCCAGCAGCGGGGGAGGTTTCGAAAAACTGTTTTTT. Protein: CASSGGGFEKLFF.

J is TRBJ1-4 and V is TRBV5-1, with TRBD1 matching 7 bases. V dropped 1 base and J dropped 8; count of bases not matched to a gene: 5. Germline lookup yields CDR1 SGHRS and CDR2 YFSETQ. The length of the CDR3 is 14 residues. The DNA for the CDR3 is TGCGCCAGCAGCTTGTCGACAGGGAAGGAAAAACTGTTTTTT. As protein: CASSLSTGKEKLFF.

As for this clonotype: A much larger clone lies a single base off, so this may be a read error. V usage is TRBV20-1 and J usage is TRBJ2-7; D is unresolved. This CDR3 is built from 14 residues. CDR1 and CDR2 from the germline V gene are DFQATT and SNEGSKA (reference sequence). The CDR3 DNA sequence: TGCAGTGCTAGAGGGCACACACTAAGCTACGAGCACTACTTC. Translated, it gives CSARGHTLSYEHYF.

The chain recombines TRBV7-2 with TRBJ2-3, with unresolved D. CDR1 SGHTA and CDR2 FQGNSA come from the germline V gene. Deletions cut 5 bases from V and 5 bases from J, with 8 bases between. This CDR3 is built from 12 residues. CDR3 region: CASSHREDTQYF. The CDR3 region has the DNA TGTGCCAGCAGCCACCGAGAAGATACGCAGTATTTT.

This clonotype was found a few times. J is TRBJ1-5 and V is TRBV2, with D perhaps matching TRBD1 (6 bases). The CDR3 consists of 16 residues. The V end was cut by 4 bases, the J end by 6 bases, with 19 bases between. Looked up from germline, CDR1 is SNHLY and CDR2 is FYNNEI. CDR3 in amino acids: CASSVTGGKAVQPQHF. The CDR3 bases are TGTGCCAGCAGTGTAACTGGGGGCAAGGCTGTTCAGCCCCAGCATTTT.

This chain connects TRBV7-2 to TRBJ2-7; either TRBD1 or TRBD2 may fit D (5 bases each). Deletions cut 0 bases from V and 2 bases from J, with 17 bases between. CDR1 and CDR2 (germline): SGHTA, FQGNSA. The CDR3 has 17 residues. The CDR3 loop is CASSLAMGVAPPYEQYF. CDR3 nucleotides: TGTGCCAGCAGCTTAGCGATGGGGGTCGCCCCCCCCTACGAGCAGTACTTC.

V and J are TRBV5-1 and TRBJ1-1, with D tentatively TRBD1 (5 bases). The CDR3 covers 16 residues. Germline CDR1 reads SGHRS; CDR2 reads YFSETQ. V was trimmed by 4 bases and J by 2 bases, leaving 18 bases between them. The CDR3 DNA reads as TGCGCCAGCAGCCGGGGGGTGCGACAGACCAACACTGAAGCTTTCTTT. It is translated as CASSRGVRQTNTEAFF.

The V call is TRBV7-9, the J call TRBJ2-1; 9 nucleotides line up with TRBD1. The CDR3 covers 17 residues. J gave up 6 bases and V 1 base, and 10 bases lay outside the gene matches. Germline V lookup: CDR1 SEHNR, CDR2 FQNEAQ (reference sequence). CDR3 coding DNA: TGTGCCAGCAGCTTAGGCTCGGGACAGGGAATGGTCAATGAGCAGTTCTTC. Its translation: CASSLGSGQGMVNEQFF.

This chain joins TRBV2 and TRBJ2-2; D perhaps matches TRBD2 (6 bases). CDR3 length: 16 amino acids. Trimming took 6 bases from V and 2 from J, leaving 16 bases between them. The germline CDR1 and CDR2 sequences are SNHLY and FYNNEI. The CDR3 reads CASRVGAGSNTGELFF. The DNA of the CDR3 is TGTGCCAGCAGGGTGGGTGCGGGATCAAACACCGGGGAGCTGTTTTTT.

This clonotype showed up just a few times. The DNA for the CDR3 is TGCGCCAGCAGTTTCCCCGGGGCAGATACGCAGTATTTT. It encodes CASSFPGADTQYF. J is TRBJ2-3 and V is TRBV5-1; tentative D call: TRBD2 (5 bases). V was pared by 5 bases and J by 4 bases, with 11 bases between. CDR1 SGHRS and CDR2 YFSETQ come from the germline V gene. CDR3 length: 13 residues.

This clonotype was counted only a few times. This rearrangement joins TRBV20-1 to TRBJ1-3, with D unclear. The germline V and J ends were trimmed by 3 bases and 8 bases, with 8 bases remaining between them. Germline assignment: CDR1 DFQATT and CDR2 SNEGSKA (reference sequence). The CDR3 runs 11 residues. For the CDR3, the DNA is TGCAGTGCTAGCCTTGGCGACACCATATATTTT. This codes for CSASLGDTIYF.